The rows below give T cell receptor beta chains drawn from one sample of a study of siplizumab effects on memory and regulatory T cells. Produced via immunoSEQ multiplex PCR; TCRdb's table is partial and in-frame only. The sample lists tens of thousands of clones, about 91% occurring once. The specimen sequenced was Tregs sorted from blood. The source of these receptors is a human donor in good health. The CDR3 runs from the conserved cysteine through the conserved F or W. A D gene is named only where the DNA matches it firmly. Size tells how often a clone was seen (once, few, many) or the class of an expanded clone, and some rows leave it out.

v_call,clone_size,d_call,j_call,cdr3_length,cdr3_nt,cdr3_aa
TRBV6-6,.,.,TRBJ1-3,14,TGTGCCAGCAGTCGGGGATATTCTGGAAACACCATATATTTT,CASSRGYSGNTIYF
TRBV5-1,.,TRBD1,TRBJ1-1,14,TGCGCCAGCAGCTTGGCCGACAGGGCGAACAGAGCTTTCTTT,CASSLADRANRAFF
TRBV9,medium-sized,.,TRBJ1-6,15,TGTGCCAGCAGCGTAGGACAGAGTTATAATTCACCCCTCCACTTT,CASSVGQSYNSPLHF
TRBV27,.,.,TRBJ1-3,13,TGTGCCAGCAGTTTTTCATCTGGAAACACCATATATTTT,CASSFSSGNTIYF
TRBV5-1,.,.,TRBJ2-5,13,TGCGCCAGCGGCAAAGGAGTCCAAGAGACCCAGTACTTC,CASGKGVQETQYF
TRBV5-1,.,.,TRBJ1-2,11,TGCGCCAGCAGCGAGCTTGATGGCTACACCTTC,CASSELDGYTF
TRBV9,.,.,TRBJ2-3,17,TGTGCCAGCAGCCCCCGGGACGGGGATTTCTTTACAGATACGCAGTATTTT,CASSPRDGDFFTDTQYF
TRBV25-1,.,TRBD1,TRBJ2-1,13,TGTGCCAGCAGGGACAGGGAATACAATGAGCAGTTCTTC,CASRDREYNEQFF
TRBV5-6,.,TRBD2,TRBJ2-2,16,TGTGCCAGCAGCGGCAGCGGGGACTACAACACCGGGGAGCTGTTTTTT,CASSGSGDYNTGELFF
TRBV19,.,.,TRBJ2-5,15,TGTGCCAGTAGTATAGGGCGTGCAATGCAAGAGACCCAGTACTTC,CASSIGRAMQETQYF